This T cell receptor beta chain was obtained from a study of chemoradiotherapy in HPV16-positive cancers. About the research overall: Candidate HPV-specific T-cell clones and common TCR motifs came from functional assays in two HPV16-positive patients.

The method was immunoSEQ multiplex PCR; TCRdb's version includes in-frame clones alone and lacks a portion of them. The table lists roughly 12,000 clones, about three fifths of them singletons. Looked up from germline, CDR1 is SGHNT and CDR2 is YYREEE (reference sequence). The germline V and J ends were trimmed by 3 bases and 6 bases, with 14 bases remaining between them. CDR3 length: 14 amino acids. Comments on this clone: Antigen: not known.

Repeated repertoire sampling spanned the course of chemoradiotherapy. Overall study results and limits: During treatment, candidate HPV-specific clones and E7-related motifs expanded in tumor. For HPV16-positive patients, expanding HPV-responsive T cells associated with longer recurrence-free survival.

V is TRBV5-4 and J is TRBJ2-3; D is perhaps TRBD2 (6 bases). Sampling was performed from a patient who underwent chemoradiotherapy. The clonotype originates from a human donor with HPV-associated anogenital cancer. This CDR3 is CASSSGTYLDTQYF. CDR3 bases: TGTGCCAGCAGCTCCGGGACTTACCTGGATACGCAGTATTTT.